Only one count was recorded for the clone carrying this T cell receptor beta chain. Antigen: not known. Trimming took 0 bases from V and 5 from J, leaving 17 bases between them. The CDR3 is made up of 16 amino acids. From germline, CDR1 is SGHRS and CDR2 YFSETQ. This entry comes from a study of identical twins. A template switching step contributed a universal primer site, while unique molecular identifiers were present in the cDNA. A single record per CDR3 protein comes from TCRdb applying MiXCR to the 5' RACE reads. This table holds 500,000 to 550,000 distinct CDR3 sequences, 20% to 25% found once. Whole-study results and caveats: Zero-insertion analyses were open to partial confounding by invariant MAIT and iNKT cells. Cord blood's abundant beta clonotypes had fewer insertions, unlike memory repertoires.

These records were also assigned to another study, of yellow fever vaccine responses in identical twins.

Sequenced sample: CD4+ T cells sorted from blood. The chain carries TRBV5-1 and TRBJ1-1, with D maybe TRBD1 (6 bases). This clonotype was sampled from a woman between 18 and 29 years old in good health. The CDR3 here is CASSLEQGVGMTEAFF. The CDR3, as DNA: TGCGCCAGCAGCTTGGAACAGGGCGTCGGAATGACTGAAGCTTTCTTT.